The clone carrying this T cell receptor beta chain was seen a handful of times. The CDR3 extends over 15 amino acids. Germline loops: CDR1 SGHAT, CDR2 FQDESV (reference sequence). The germline V and J ends were trimmed by 5 bases and 4 bases, with 14 bases remaining between them. The sample is drawn from a study of blood T cell repertoires in COVID-19. Overall study context: COVID-19 samples collected from the United States, Italy and Spain covered acute and convalescent phases. Sources were T cells, B-cell-depleted T cells, or PBMCs; the material itself was cDNA or gDNA.

Authors' methods: Reference gene primers were amplified, and this amplification served to estimate nucleated cell counts. The assay was immunoSEQ multiplex PCR, and TCRdb's table has in-frame clones only and misses some. V, J and clone size are taken as reported in that table, and D and trimming were inferred from the DNA itself. The data hold over 110,000 clones, with more than 60% observed a single time. This sequence joins TRBV11-1 and TRBJ2-2; possible D gene TRBD2, 5 bases. This TCR derives from a man aged 80 or over with acute or convalescent COVID-19. The source material was peripheral blood. In nucleotides, the CDR3 is TGTGCCAGCAGCGCCGCCGGACTCATCACCGGGGAGCTGTTTTTT. Amino acids: CASSAAGLITGELFF.